What follows describes a single TCR beta chain. What it binds is unknown. The data stem from a study of monozygotic twins with inflammatory bowel disease. Study-wide findings and caveats: Discordant twins had repertoire similarity that did not differ from that of concordant twins, possibly from limited power. IBD patients displayed reduced TCRbeta diversity (inverse Simpson) when set against healthy co-twins. Distinction of different T cell subtypes was not possible.

From the 5' RACE reads, TCRdb lists one entry per CDR3 protein and no DNA. This repertoire includes roughly 200,000 distinct CDR3 sequences. Collection of an approximately 2.5 ml blood sample took place per donor. The material sequenced was blood. This TCR derives from a human donor with ulcerative colitis or Crohn's disease, or a healthy co-twin of an affected twin (not recorded which).

CDR3 residues: CATSDQGADTQYF. The rearrangement links TRBV24-1 to TRBJ2-3; TCRdb calls TRBD1, which cannot be checked without DNA. CDR3 size: 13 residues. The V gene's germline CDR1 is KGHDR and CDR2 SFDVKD.